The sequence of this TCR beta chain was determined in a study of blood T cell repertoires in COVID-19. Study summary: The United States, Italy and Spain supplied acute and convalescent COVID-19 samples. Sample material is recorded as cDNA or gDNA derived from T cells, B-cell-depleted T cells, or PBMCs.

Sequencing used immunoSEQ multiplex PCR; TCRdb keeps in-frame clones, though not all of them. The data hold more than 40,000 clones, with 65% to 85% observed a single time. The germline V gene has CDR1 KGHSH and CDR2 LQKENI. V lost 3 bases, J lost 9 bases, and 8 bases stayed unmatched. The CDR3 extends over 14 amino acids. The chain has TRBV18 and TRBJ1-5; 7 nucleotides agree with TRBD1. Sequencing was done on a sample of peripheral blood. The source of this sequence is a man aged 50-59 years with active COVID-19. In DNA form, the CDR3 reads TGTGCCAGCTCACCTGGGACAGCGGATCGGCCCCAGCATTTT. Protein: CASSPGTADRPQHF.